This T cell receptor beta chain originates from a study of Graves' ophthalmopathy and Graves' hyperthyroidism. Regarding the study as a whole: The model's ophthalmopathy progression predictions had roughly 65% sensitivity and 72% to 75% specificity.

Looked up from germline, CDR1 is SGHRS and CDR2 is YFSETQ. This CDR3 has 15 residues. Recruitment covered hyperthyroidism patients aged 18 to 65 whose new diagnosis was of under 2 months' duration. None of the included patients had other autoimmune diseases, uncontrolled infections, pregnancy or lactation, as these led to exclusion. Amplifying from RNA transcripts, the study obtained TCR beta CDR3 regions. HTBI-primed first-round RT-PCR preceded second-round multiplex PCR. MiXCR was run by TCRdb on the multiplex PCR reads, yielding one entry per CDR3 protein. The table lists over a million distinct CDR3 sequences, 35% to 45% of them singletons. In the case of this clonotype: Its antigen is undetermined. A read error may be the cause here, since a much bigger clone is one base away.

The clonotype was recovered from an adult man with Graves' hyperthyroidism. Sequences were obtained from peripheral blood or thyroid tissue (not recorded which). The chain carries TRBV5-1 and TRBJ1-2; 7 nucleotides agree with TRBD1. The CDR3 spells CVSSLDSQGYYGYTF. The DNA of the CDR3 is TGCGTCAGCAGCTTGGACTCACAGGGGTACTATGGCTACACCTTC.